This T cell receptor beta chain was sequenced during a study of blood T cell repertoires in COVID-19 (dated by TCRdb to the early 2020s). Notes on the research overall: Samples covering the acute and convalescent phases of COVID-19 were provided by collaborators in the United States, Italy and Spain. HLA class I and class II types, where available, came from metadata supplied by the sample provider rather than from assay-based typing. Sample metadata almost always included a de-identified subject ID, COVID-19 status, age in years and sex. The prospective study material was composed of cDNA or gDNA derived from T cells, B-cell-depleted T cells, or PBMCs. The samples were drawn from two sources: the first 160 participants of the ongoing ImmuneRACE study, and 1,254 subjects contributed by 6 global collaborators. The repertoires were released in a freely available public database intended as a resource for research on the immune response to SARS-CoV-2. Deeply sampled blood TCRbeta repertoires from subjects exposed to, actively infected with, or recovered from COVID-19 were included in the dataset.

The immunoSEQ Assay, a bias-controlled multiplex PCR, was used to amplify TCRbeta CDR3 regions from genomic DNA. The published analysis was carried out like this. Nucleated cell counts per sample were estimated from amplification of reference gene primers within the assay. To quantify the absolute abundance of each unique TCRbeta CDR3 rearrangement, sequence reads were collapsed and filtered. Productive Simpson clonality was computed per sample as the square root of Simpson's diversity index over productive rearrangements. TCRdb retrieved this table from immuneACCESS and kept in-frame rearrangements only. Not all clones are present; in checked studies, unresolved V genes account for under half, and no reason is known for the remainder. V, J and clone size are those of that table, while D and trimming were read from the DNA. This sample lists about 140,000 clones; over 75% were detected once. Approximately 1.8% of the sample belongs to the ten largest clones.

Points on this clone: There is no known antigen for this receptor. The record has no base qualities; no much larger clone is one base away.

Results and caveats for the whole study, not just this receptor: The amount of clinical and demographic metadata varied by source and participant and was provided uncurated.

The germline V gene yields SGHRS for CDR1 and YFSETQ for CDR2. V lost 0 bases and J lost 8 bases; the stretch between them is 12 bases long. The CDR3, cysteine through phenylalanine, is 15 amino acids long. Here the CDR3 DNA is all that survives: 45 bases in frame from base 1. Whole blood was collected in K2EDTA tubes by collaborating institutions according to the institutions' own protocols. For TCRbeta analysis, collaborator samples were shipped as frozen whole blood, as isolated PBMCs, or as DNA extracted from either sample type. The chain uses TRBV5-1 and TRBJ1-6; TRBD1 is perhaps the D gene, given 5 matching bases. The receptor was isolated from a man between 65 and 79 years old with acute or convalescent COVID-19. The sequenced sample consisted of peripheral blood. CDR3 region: CASSLDRPPDSPLHF. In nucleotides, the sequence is TGCGCCAGCAGCTTGGACAGGCCGCCTGATTCACCCCTCCACTTT.